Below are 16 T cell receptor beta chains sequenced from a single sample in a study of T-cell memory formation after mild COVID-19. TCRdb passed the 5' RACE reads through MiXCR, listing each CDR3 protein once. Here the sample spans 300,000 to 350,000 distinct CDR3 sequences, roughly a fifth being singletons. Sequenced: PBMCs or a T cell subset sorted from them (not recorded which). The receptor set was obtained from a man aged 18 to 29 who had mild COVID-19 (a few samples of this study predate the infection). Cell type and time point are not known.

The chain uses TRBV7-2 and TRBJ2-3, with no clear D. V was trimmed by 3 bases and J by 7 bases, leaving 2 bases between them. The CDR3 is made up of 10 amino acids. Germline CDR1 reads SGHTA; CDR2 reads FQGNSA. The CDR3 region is CASSFNTQYF. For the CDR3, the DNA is TGTGCCAGCAGCTTCAATACGCAGTATTTT.

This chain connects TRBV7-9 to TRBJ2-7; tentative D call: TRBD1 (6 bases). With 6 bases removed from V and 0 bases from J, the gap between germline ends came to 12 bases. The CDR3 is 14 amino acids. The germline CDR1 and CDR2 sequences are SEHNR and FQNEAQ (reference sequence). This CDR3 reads CASSLQGVSYEQYF. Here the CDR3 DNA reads TGTGCCAGCAGTTTACAGGGAGTCTCCTACGAGCAGTACTTC.

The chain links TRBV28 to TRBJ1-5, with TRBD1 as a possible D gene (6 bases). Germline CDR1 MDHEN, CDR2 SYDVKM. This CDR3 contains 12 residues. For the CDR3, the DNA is TGTGCTGCCGGGACACCCTATCAGCCCCAGCATTTT. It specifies CAAGTPYQPQHF.

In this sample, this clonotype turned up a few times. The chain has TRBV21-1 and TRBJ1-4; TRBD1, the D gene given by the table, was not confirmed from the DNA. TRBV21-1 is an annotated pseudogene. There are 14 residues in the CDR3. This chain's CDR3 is CASIEGGEGEKLFF. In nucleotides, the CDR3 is TGTGCCAGCATCGAAGGGGGCGAGGGTGAAAAACTGTTTTTT.

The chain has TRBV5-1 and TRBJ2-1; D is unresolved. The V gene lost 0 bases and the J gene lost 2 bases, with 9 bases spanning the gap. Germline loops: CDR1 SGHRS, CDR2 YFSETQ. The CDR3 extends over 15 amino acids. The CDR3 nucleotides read TGCGCCAGCAGCTTGGACAGTGTTACCTACAATGAGCAGTTCTTC. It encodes CASSLDSVTYNEQFF.

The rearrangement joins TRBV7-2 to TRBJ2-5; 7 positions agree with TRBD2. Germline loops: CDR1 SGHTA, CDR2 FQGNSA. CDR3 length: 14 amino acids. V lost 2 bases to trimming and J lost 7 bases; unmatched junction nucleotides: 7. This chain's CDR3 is CASSLSGTTGTQYF. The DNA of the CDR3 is TGTGCCAGCAGCTTATCCGGGACTACGGGGACCCAGTACTTC. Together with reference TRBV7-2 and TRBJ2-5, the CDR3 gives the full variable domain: GAGVSQSPSNKVTEKGKDVELRCDPISGHTALYWYRQSLGQGLEFLIYFQGNSAPDKSGLPSDRFSAERTGGSVSTLTIQRTQQEDSAVYLCASSLSGTTGTQYFGPGTRLLVL.

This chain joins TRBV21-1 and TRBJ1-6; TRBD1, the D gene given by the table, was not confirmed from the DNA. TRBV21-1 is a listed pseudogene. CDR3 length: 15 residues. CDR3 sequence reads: CASSKRGQGNSPLHF. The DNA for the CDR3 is TGTGCCAGCAGCAAAAGAGGACAGGGTAATTCACCCCTCCACTTT.

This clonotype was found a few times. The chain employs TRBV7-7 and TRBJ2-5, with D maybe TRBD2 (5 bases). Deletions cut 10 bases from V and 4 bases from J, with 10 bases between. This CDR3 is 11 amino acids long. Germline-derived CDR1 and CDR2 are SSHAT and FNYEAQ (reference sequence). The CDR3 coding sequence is TGTGCCACTTCAGGAGGAGAGACCCAGTACTTC. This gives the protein CATSGGETQYF.

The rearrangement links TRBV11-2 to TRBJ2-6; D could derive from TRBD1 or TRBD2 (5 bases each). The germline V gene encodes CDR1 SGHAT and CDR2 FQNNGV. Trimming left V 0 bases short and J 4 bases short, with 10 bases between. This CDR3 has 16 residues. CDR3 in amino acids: CASSLDEGDGANVLTF. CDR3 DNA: TGTGCCAGCAGCTTAGATGAAGGGGACGGGGCCAACGTCCTGACTTTC. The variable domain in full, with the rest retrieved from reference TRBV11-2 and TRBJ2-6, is EAGVAQSPRYKIIEKRQSVAFWCNPISGHATLYWYQQILGQGPKLLIQFQNNGVVDDSQLPKDRFSAERLKGVDSTLKIQPAKLEDSAVYLCASSLDEGDGANVLTFGAGSRLTVL.

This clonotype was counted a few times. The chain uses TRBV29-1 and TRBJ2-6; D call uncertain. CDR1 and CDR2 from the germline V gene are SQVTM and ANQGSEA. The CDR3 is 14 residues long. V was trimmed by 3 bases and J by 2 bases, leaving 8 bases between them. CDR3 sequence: CSVDPGAGANVLTF. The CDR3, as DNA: TGCAGCGTTGATCCAGGTGCTGGGGCCAACGTCCTGACTTTC.

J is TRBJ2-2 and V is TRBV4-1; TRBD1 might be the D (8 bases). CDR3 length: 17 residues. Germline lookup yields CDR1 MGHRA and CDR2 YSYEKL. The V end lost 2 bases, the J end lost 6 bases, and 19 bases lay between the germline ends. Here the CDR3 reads CASSQRTGTISSGELFF. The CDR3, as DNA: TGCGCCAGCAGCCAACGGACAGGGACTATTTCGTCCGGGGAGCTGTTTTTT.

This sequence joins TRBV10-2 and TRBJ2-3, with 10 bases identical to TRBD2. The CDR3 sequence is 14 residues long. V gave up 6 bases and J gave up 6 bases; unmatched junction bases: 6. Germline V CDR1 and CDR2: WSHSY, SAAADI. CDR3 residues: CASRKRGGPDTQYF. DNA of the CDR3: TGCGCCAGCAGAAAGCGGGGGGGCCCGGATACGCAGTATTTT.

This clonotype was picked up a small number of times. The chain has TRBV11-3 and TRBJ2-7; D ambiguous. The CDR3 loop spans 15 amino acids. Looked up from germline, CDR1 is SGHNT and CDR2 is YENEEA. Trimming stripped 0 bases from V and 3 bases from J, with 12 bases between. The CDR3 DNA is TGTGCCAGCAGCTTAGATGTTGCCCCGTACTACGAGCAGTACTTC. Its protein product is CASSLDVAPYYEQYF.

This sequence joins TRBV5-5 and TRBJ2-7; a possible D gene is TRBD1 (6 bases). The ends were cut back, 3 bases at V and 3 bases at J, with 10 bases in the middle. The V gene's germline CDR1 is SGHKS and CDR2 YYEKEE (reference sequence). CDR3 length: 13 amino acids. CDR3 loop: CASSWDIFYEQYV. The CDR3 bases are TGTGCCAGCAGCTGGGACATCTTCTACGAGCAGTACGTC.

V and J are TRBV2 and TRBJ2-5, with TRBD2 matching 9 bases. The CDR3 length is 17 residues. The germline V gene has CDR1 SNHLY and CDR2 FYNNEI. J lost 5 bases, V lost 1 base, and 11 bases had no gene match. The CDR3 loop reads CASSEGAGGPRLETQYF. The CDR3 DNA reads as TGTGCCAGCAGTGAAGGTGCGGGGGGGCCTAGGCTGGAGACCCAGTACTTC.

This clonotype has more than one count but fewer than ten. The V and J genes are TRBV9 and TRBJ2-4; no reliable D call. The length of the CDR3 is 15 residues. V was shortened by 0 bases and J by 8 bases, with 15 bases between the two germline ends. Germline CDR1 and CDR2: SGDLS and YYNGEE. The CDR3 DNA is TGTGCCAGCAGCGTAGGGGTGGGGTGGATGGACATTCAGTACTTC. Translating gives CASSVGVGWMDIQYF.